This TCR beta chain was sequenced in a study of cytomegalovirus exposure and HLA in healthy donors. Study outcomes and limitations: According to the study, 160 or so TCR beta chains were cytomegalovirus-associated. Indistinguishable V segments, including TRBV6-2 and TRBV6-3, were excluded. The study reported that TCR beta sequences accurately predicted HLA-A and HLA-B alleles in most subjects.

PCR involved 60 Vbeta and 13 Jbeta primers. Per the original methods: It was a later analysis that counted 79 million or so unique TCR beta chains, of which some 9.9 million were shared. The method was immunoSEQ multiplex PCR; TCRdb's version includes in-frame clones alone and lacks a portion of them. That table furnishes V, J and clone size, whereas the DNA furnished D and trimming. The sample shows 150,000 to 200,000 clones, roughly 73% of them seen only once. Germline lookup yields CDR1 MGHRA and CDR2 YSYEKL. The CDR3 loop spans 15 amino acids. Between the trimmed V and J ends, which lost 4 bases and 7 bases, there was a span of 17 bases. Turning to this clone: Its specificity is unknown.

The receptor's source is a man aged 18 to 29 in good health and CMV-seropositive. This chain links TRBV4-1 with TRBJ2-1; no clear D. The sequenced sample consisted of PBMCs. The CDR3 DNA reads TGCGCCAGCAGCCTTCCCTTGGCCCTCCCGAATGAGCAGTTCTTC. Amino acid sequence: CASSLPLALPNEQFF.